These T cell receptor beta chains were read from a single sample in a study of shared clonotypes between healthy human individuals. The assay was immunoSEQ multiplex PCR, and TCRdb's table has in-frame clones only and misses some. Of roughly 770,000 clones listed, 90% to 98% are singletons. Sample: naive CD8+ T cells sorted from blood. The receptors stem from a young man in good health. CDR3s include the opening cysteine and the closing phenylalanine or tryptophan. A D gene is named only where the DNA matches it firmly. Expanded clones are given a class, and other clones once, few, many or no size at all.

V gene: TRBV4-1
clone size: once
D gene: TRBD2
J gene: TRBJ2-1
CDR3 protein: CASSALAGVVNEQFF
CDR3 DNA: TGCGCCAGCAGCGCACTAGCGGGAGTTGTAAATGAGCAGTTCTTC

V gene: TRBV27
clone size: -
D gene: TRBD1
J gene: TRBJ1-2
CDR3 protein: CASSLGGSPPGQRNYGYTF
CDR3 DNA: TGTGCCAGCAGTTTAGGAGGCAGTCCACCGGGACAGCGTAACTATGGCTACACCTTC

V gene: TRBV2
clone size: -
D gene: -
J gene: TRBJ2-7
CDR3 protein: CASRYSSYEQYF
CDR3 DNA: TGTGCCAGCAGGTACAGCTCATACGAGCAGTACTTC

V gene: TRBV6-5
clone size: -
D gene: -
J gene: TRBJ1-1
CDR3 protein: CASTVRGTGEAFF
CDR3 DNA: TGTGCCAGCACTGTGCGGGGAACGGGTGAAGCTTTCTTT

V gene: TRBV2
clone size: -
D gene: -
J gene: TRBJ2-7
CDR3 protein: CASSEDPGRSREQYF
CDR3 DNA: TGTGCCAGCAGTGAAGACCCGGGAAGGTCGAGGGAGCAGTACTTC

V gene: TRBV27
clone size: -
D gene: -
J gene: TRBJ2-7
CDR3 protein: CASSLSPRVEQRRQRVYEQYF
CDR3 DNA: TGTGCCAGCAGTTTATCCCCTCGAGTCGAACAGAGGCGACAAAGAGTCTACGAGCAGTACTTC

V gene: TRBV7-9
clone size: -
D gene: TRBD1
J gene: TRBJ2-6
CDR3 protein: CARDRKSGANVLTF
CDR3 DNA: TGTGCCCGGGACAGAAAATCTGGGGCCAACGTCCTGACTTTC

V gene: TRBV11-2
clone size: -
D gene: -
J gene: TRBJ2-7
CDR3 protein: CASSLGQTYEQYF
CDR3 DNA: TGTGCCAGCAGCTTAGGACAAACCTACGAGCAGTACTTC

V gene: TRBV28
clone size: -
D gene: -
J gene: TRBJ1-5
CDR3 protein: CASSLVQSGGQPQHF
CDR3 DNA: TGTGCCAGCAGTTTGGTACAGAGCGGTGGGCAGCCCCAGCATTTT

V gene: TRBV11-2
clone size: -
D gene: -
J gene: TRBJ2-2
CDR3 protein: CASSSPLTNTGELFF
CDR3 DNA: TGTGCCAGCAGCTCCCCCTTGACGAACACCGGGGAGCTGTTTTTT

V gene: TRBV2
clone size: -
D gene: -
J gene: TRBJ2-7
CDR3 protein: CASSDLPGVGEQYF
CDR3 DNA: TGTGCCAGCAGTGATCTCCCGGGGGTGGGCGAGCAGTACTTC

V gene: TRBV28
clone size: -
D gene: TRBD2
J gene: TRBJ2-1
CDR3 protein: CASSSQTSWSYNEQFF
CDR3 DNA: TGTGCCAGCAGTTCCCAGACTAGCTGGTCATACAATGAGCAGTTCTTC

V gene: TRBV9
clone size: once
D gene: TRBD1
J gene: TRBJ1-1
CDR3 protein: CASSPPGQGALGEAFF
CDR3 DNA: TGTGCCAGCAGCCCACCAGGACAGGGGGCTTTGGGTGAAGCTTTCTTT

V gene: TRBV7-3
clone size: once
D gene: -
J gene: TRBJ2-6
CDR3 protein: CAPKGGEGPSGANVLTF
CDR3 DNA: TGTGCCCCAAAGGGCGGAGAGGGCCCCTCTGGGGCCAACGTCCTGACTTTC

V gene: TRBV28
clone size: -
D gene: -
J gene: TRBJ2-1
CDR3 protein: CASSLLRLGLNEQFF
CDR3 DNA: TGTGCCAGCAGTTTACTTCGGCTAGGCTTAAATGAGCAGTTCTTC

V gene: TRBV6-1
clone size: -
D gene: TRBD2
J gene: TRBJ2-1
CDR3 protein: CASSEALPAVVLAGDEQFF
CDR3 DNA: TGTGCCAGCAGTGAAGCTTTGCCCGCGGTGGTTCTAGCGGGTGACGAGCAGTTCTTC

V gene: TRBV5-5
clone size: -
D gene: -
J gene: TRBJ2-7
CDR3 protein: CASSLGQGGREQYF
CDR3 DNA: TGTGCCAGCAGCTTGGGCCAGGGTGGCCGCGAGCAGTACTTC

V gene: TRBV19
clone size: -
D gene: TRBD2
J gene: TRBJ2-7
CDR3 protein: CASSVAGAYEQYF
CDR3 DNA: TGTGCCAGTAGTGTAGCGGGAGCCTACGAGCAGTACTTC

V gene: TRBV7-8
clone size: -
D gene: -
J gene: TRBJ2-1
CDR3 protein: CASSLPPWDEQFF
CDR3 DNA: TGTGCCAGCAGCTTACCGCCCTGGGATGAGCAGTTCTTC

V gene: TRBV19
clone size: -
D gene: -
J gene: TRBJ2-2
CDR3 protein: CASSMTRTGELFF
CDR3 DNA: TGTGCCAGTAGTATGACCCGCACCGGGGAGCTGTTTTTT

V gene: TRBV27
clone size: -
D gene: -
J gene: TRBJ2-5
CDR3 protein: CASSNLGGEETQYF
CDR3 DNA: TGTGCCAGCAGCAACCTTGGCGGGGAAGAGACCCAGTACTTC

V gene: TRBV13
clone size: -
D gene: -
J gene: TRBJ1-2
CDR3 protein: CASSRVGDGYTF
CDR3 DNA: TGTGCCAGCAGCCGGGTGGGGGATGGCTACACCTTC

V gene: TRBV4-1
clone size: -
D gene: TRBD2
J gene: TRBJ2-7
CDR3 protein: CASSHGTSGSYEQYF
CDR3 DNA: TGCGCCAGCAGCCACGGGACTAGCGGATCCTACGAGCAGTACTTC

V gene: TRBV13
clone size: -
D gene: -
J gene: TRBJ2-7
CDR3 protein: CASSLDALSYEQYF
CDR3 DNA: TGTGCCAGCAGCTTAGATGCACTCTCCTACGAGCAGTACTTC

V gene: TRBV6-5
clone size: -
D gene: TRBD2
J gene: TRBJ2-7
CDR3 protein: CATGTSGDFYEQYF
CDR3 DNA: TGTGCCACCGGGACTAGCGGAGACTTCTACGAGCAGTACTTC

V gene: TRBV4-1
clone size: -
D gene: -
J gene: TRBJ2-7
CDR3 protein: CASSQQNSLSSYEQYF
CDR3 DNA: TGCGCCAGCAGCCAGCAAAACAGCCTCAGCTCCTACGAGCAGTACTTC

V gene: TRBV13
clone size: -
D gene: -
J gene: TRBJ1-1
CDR3 protein: CASSLEPNTEAFF
CDR3 DNA: TGTGCCAGCAGCCTGGAACCGAACACTGAAGCTTTCTTT

V gene: TRBV13
clone size: -
D gene: TRBD2
J gene: TRBJ2-7
CDR3 protein: CASSSRLAGGSYEQYF
CDR3 DNA: TGTGCCAGCAGCTCCCGACTAGCGGGAGGTTCCTACGAGCAGTACTTC

V gene: TRBV27
clone size: -
D gene: -
J gene: TRBJ2-5
CDR3 protein: CASSDDDGGLMETQYF
CDR3 DNA: TGTGCCAGCAGTGACGACGACGGGGGCCTAATGGAGACCCAGTACTTC

V gene: TRBV9
clone size: -
D gene: TRBD2
J gene: TRBJ2-5
CDR3 protein: CASGSTGTSAETQYF
CDR3 DNA: TGTGCCAGCGGATCCACCGGGACTAGTGCTGAGACCCAGTACTTC

V gene: TRBV4-1
clone size: -
D gene: -
J gene: TRBJ2-1
CDR3 protein: CASSQSTGRLYNEQFF
CDR3 DNA: TGCGCCAGCAGCCAATCCACGGGAAGGCTCTACAATGAGCAGTTCTTC

V gene: TRBV11-2
clone size: -
D gene: TRBD2
J gene: TRBJ2-3
CDR3 protein: CASSLVSGRGTDTQYF
CDR3 DNA: TGTGCCAGCAGCTTAGTAAGCGGGAGGGGCACAGATACGCAGTATTTT

V gene: TRBV18
clone size: -
D gene: -
J gene: TRBJ2-5
CDR3 protein: CASSKGERETQYF
CDR3 DNA: TGTGCCAGCTCCAAAGGGGAGCGAGAGACCCAGTACTTC

V gene: TRBV2
clone size: -
D gene: TRBD1
J gene: TRBJ2-7
CDR3 protein: CASSARAGGSYEQYF
CDR3 DNA: TGTGCCAGCAGTGCTCGGGCAGGGGGCTCCTACGAGCAGTACTTC

V gene: TRBV30
clone size: -
D gene: -
J gene: TRBJ2-1
CDR3 protein: CAWSVGEDRIF
CDR3 DNA: TGTGCCTGGAGTGTTGGGGAGGACCGGATCTTC

V gene: TRBV29-1
clone size: once
D gene: TRBD2
J gene: TRBJ2-7
CDR3 protein: CSVDGAGAASYEQYF
CDR3 DNA: TGCAGCGTTGACGGAGCGGGAGCGGCCTCCTACGAGCAGTACTTC

V gene: TRBV7-2
clone size: -
D gene: -
J gene: TRBJ2-7
CDR3 protein: CASEQGFGSYEQYF
CDR3 DNA: TGTGCCAGCGAACAGGGATTCGGCTCCTACGAGCAGTACTTC

V gene: TRBV2
clone size: -
D gene: -
J gene: TRBJ2-2
CDR3 protein: CAHRVRGGELFF
CDR3 DNA: TGTGCCCATAGGGTTCGTGGCGGGGAGCTGTTTTTT

V gene: TRBV7-9
clone size: -
D gene: -
J gene: TRBJ2-2
CDR3 protein: CASSGWERGTGELFF
CDR3 DNA: TGTGCCAGCAGCGGGTGGGAACGAGGCACCGGGGAGCTGTTTTTT

V gene: TRBV5-4
clone size: -
D gene: -
J gene: TRBJ2-1
CDR3 protein: CASSLNRRDEQFF
CDR3 DNA: TGTGCCAGCAGCTTGAACAGGAGGGATGAGCAGTTCTTC

V gene: TRBV7-9
clone size: -
D gene: -
J gene: TRBJ2-7
CDR3 protein: CASSLDSRDTEQYF
CDR3 DNA: TGTGCCAGCAGCTTAGATTCTCGGGACACCGAGCAGTACTTC

V gene: TRBV5-4
clone size: -
D gene: TRBD1
J gene: TRBJ1-2
CDR3 protein: CASSPGFGQGTRGYTF
CDR3 DNA: TGTGCCAGCAGCCCCGGGTTTGGACAGGGGACTAGAGGCTACACCTTC

V gene: TRBV10-3
clone size: -
D gene: -
J gene: TRBJ2-1
CDR3 protein: CAISEVGHNEQFF
CDR3 DNA: TGTGCCATCAGTGAGGTAGGGCACAATGAGCAGTTCTTC

V gene: TRBV7-9
clone size: -
D gene: TRBD1
J gene: TRBJ1-2
CDR3 protein: CASSYRDRRYYGYTF
CDR3 DNA: TGTGCCAGCAGCTACCGGGACAGGAGGTACTATGGCTACACCTTC

V gene: TRBV29-1
clone size: -
D gene: -
J gene: TRBJ2-5
CDR3 protein: CSVEDPWTEQETQYF
CDR3 DNA: TGCAGCGTTGAAGATCCCTGGACAGAACAAGAGACCCAGTACTTC

V gene: TRBV9
clone size: -
D gene: -
J gene: TRBJ1-3
CDR3 protein: CASSVAGQSGNTIYF
CDR3 DNA: TGTGCCAGCAGCGTAGCAGGGCAAAGTGGAAACACCATATATTTT

V gene: TRBV7-9
clone size: -
D gene: -
J gene: TRBJ1-5
CDR3 protein: CASSLVGGNQPQHF
CDR3 DNA: TGTGCCAGCAGCTTAGTAGGTGGCAATCAGCCCCAGCATTTT

V gene: TRBV19
clone size: -
D gene: TRBD1
J gene: TRBJ2-7
CDR3 protein: CASSMAPGGYEQYF
CDR3 DNA: TGTGCCAGTAGTATGGCGCCAGGGGGATACGAGCAGTACTTC

V gene: TRBV5-5
clone size: -
D gene: -
J gene: TRBJ1-1
CDR3 protein: CASSLAGPSVDEAFF
CDR3 DNA: TGTGCCAGCAGCTTGGCAGGGCCCTCCGTGGATGAAGCTTTCTTT

V gene: TRBV9
clone size: -
D gene: TRBD1
J gene: TRBJ1-2
CDR3 protein: CASKLDEGTAWGYTF
CDR3 DNA: TGTGCCAGCAAACTAGACGAGGGGACAGCTTGGGGCTACACCTTC

V gene: TRBV7-9
clone size: -
D gene: TRBD2
J gene: TRBJ2-1
CDR3 protein: CASSSPVSGGSSYNEQFF
CDR3 DNA: TGTGCCAGCAGCTCACCTGTTAGCGGGGGAAGCTCCTACAATGAGCAGTTCTTC

V gene: TRBV5-4
clone size: -
D gene: -
J gene: TRBJ2-1
CDR3 protein: CASSLAGYEQFF
CDR3 DNA: TGTGCCAGCAGCTTAGCAGGTTATGAGCAGTTCTTC

V gene: TRBV14
clone size: -
D gene: -
J gene: TRBJ1-3
CDR3 protein: CASSQFQGGNTIYF
CDR3 DNA: TGTGCCAGCAGCCAATTCCAGGGAGGAAACACCATATATTTT

V gene: TRBV4-1
clone size: -
D gene: -
J gene: TRBJ2-1
CDR3 protein: CASSQQTGGHEQFF
CDR3 DNA: TGCGCCAGCAGCCAACAGACGGGTGGCCATGAGCAGTTCTTC

V gene: TRBV4-3
clone size: -
D gene: -
J gene: TRBJ2-2
CDR3 protein: CASGPPVDTGELFF
CDR3 DNA: TGCGCCTCGGGGCCCCCCGTCGACACCGGGGAGCTGTTTTTT

V gene: TRBV11-2
clone size: -
D gene: TRBD1
J gene: TRBJ2-7
CDR3 protein: CASSLVLGDRRSSYEQYF
CDR3 DNA: TGTGCCAGCAGCTTAGTCTTGGGGGACAGGAGGAGCTCCTACGAGCAGTACTTC

V gene: TRBV7-9
clone size: -
D gene: -
J gene: TRBJ2-4
CDR3 protein: CASSWLGDIQYF
CDR3 DNA: TGTGCCAGCAGCTGGTTGGGGGACATTCAGTACTTC